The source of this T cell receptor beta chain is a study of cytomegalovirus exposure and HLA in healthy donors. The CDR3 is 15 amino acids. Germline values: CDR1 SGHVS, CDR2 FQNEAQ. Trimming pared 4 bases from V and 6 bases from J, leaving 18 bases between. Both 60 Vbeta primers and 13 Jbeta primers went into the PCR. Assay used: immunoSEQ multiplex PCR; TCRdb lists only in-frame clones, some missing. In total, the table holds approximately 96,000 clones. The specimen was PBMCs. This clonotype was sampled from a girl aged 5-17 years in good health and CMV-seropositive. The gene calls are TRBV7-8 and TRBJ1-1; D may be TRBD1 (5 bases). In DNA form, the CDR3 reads TGTGCCAGCAGCTCGGAAAAGGGGAGCGGGGCTGAAGCTTTCTTT. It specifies CASSSEKGSGAEAFF.